This T cell receptor (beta chain) was profiled in a study of cytomegalovirus exposure and HLA in healthy donors. The CDR3 consists of 15 residues. The V end lost 0 bases, the J end lost 4 bases, and 13 bases lay between the germline ends. Per germline, CDR1 SGDLS and CDR2 YYNGEE. On this clone itself: What it recognizes is unknown.

The assay was immunoSEQ multiplex PCR, and TCRdb's table has in-frame clones only and misses some. The sample lists tens of thousands of clones; around 82% were seen once. Findings and limits, study-wide: Associated with cytomegalovirus, according to the listing, were 150 to 200 TCR beta chains. One later analysis, an examination of the 100 to 150 validation repertoires, found that first-cohort TCR clusters tended to co-occur in them.

Separate from the 666-subject first cohort, the roughly 120-subject validation cohort was the one that the donors belonged to. The rearrangement joins TRBV9 to TRBJ2-5; D perhaps matches TRBD1 (6 bases). Sequencing was carried out using PBMCs. The TCR sequence derives from a woman aged 18-29 years in good health and CMV-seropositive. Here the CDR3 DNA reads TGTGCCAGCAGCGTAGGGGCAGGGGCAGGAGAGACCCAGTACTTC. The encoded protein is CASSVGAGAGETQYF.